The 21 T cell receptor beta chains below were found in one sample sequenced in a study of blood T cell repertoires in COVID-19. The assay was immunoSEQ multiplex PCR, and TCRdb's table has in-frame clones only and misses some. The table shows roughly 400,000 clones, with around nine tenths occurring only once. Sequencing input: PBMCs or T cells enriched from blood (not recorded which). Receptor source: a woman aged 18-29 years who had been exposed to COVID-19.

The chain uses TRBV29-1 and TRBJ1-1; D may be TRBD1 (5 bases). The germline CDR1 and CDR2 sequences are SQVTM and ANQGSEA. The CDR3 loop spans 14 amino acids. With 4 bases removed from V and 0 bases from J, the gap between germline ends came to 12 bases. CDR3 loop: CSVAKQEMNTEAFF. DNA of the CDR3: TGCAGCGTTGCAAAACAGGAAATGAACACTGAAGCTTTCTTT.

The rearrangement joins TRBV27 to TRBJ1-2; possible D gene TRBD1, 6 bases. Trimming took 5 bases from V and 4 from J, leaving 20 bases between them. The CDR3 runs to 16 residues. Germline lookup yields CDR1 MNHEY and CDR2 SMNVEV (reference sequence). This CDR3 reads CASSPSTGRVGYGYTF. The DNA for the CDR3 is TGTGCCAGCAGTCCAAGCACAGGGCGCGTAGGCTATGGCTACACCTTC.

The sample holds a few counts of this clone. The J gene is TRBJ2-5, the V gene TRBV3-1 (or the pseudogene TRBV3-2), with D possibly TRBD1 on 6 matching bases. The CDR3 spans 18 residues. The V and J ends lost 4 bases and 9 bases respectively, with 30 bases between them. Germline lookup yields CDR1 LGHDT and CDR2 YNNKEL (reference sequence). In DNA form, the CDR3 reads TGTGCCAGCAGCCCCAGGGGCAGGCCCCAGTGGGGCAAGAGGCCCCAGTACTTC. This sequence encodes CASSPRGRPQWGKRPQYF.

The chain recombines TRBV28 with TRBJ1-2; D gene unclear. The germline V gene has CDR1 MDHEN and CDR2 SYDVKM. This CDR3 has 13 residues. V shed 6 bases and J shed 5 bases, with 13 bases lying between them. The CDR3 here is CASRSGSFYGYTF. DNA for the CDR3: TGTGCCAGCAGGTCCGGGAGTTTTTATGGCTACACCTTC.

The chain couples TRBV6-1 to TRBJ2-2; TRBD1 is a possible D gene (5 bases). Trimming removed 2 bases from V and 5 bases from J, with 18 bases in between. This CDR3 region has 17 residues. Germline CDR1 reads MNHNS; CDR2 reads SASEGT. CDR3 bases: TGTGCCAGCAGTGAACCCTACGGCAGGGATCCGACCGGGGAGCTGTTTTTT. Encoded protein: CASSEPYGRDPTGELFF.

This chain connects TRBV12-3 or TRBV12-4 to TRBJ1-2; 7 nucleotides line up with TRBD1. Germline trimming cut 1 base from V and 10 bases from J; bases unmatched to any gene: 6. This CDR3 is built from 13 residues. Written as DNA, the CDR3 is TGTGCCAGCAGTTTAGGGGACAGCTCGTTCTACACCTTC. It translates to CASSLGDSSFYTF.

This rearrangement joins TRBV28 to TRBJ1-2; 11 nucleotides align to TRBD1. Trimming cost V 4 bases and J 8 bases; bases outside gene matches: 6. There are 14 residues in the CDR3. From germline, CDR1 is MDHEN and CDR2 SYDVKM. The CDR3 sequence is CASSWTGGWWGYTF. The CDR3 bases are TGTGCCAGCAGTTGGACAGGGGGCTGGTGGGGCTACACCTTC.

This sequence joins TRBV3-1 (or the pseudogene TRBV3-2) and TRBJ2-7, with D possibly TRBD2 on 6 matching bases. The V gene lost 0 bases and the J gene lost 4 bases, with 22 bases spanning the gap. The germline V gene has CDR1 LGHDT and CDR2 YNNKEL (reference sequence). This CDR3 is 18 amino acids long. CDR3 loop: CASSQERSTAYRGYEQYF. In DNA, the CDR3 is TGTGCCAGCAGCCAAGAACGCTCGACTGCTTATCGGGGGTACGAGCAGTACTTC.

This clone appeared once. The J gene is TRBJ2-2, the V gene TRBV7-2; D gene unclear. CDR1 and CDR2 (germline): SGHTA, FQGNSA. The CDR3 has 14 residues. Trimming shortened V by 0 bases and J by 7 bases, and 9 bases separated the two germline ends. The CDR3 here is CASSLALGVGELFF. CDR3 DNA sequence: TGTGCCAGCAGCTTAGCCCTAGGTGTCGGGGAGCTGTTTTTT.

This sequence joins TRBV19 and TRBJ1-1; the D gene is possibly TRBD1 (6 bases). The V gene lost 6 bases and the J gene lost 6 bases, with 11 bases spanning the gap. Germline V gives CDR1 LNHDA, CDR2 SQIVND (reference sequence). The CDR3 totals 12 residues. The CDR3 nucleotides are TGTGCCAGTAGACAGGGTATCGCTGAAGCTTTCTTT. This sequence encodes CASRQGIAEAFF.

The V call is TRBV7-6, the J call TRBJ1-5; 9 nucleotides agree with TRBD1. CDR3 length equals 17 residues. V gave up 1 base and J gave up 4 bases; unmatched junction bases: 8. Germline V gene lookup returns CDR1 SGHVS and CDR2 FNYEAQ. In nucleotides, the CDR3 is TGTGCCAGCAGCTTAGAGATCGGGACAGGGCCTAATCAGCCCCAGCATTTT. Its protein is CASSLEIGTGPNQPQHF.

The chain is built from TRBV5-4 and TRBJ2-5, with 7 nucleotides matching TRBD2. Trimming at V came to 7 bases and at J to 5 bases, leaving 14 bases not matched to a gene. CDR1 and CDR2 (germline): SGHNT, YYREEE (reference sequence). CDR3 length: 15 amino acids. CDR3: CASARGGMGSETQYF. CDR3 sequence (DNA): TGTGCCAGCGCCCGGGGAGGGATGGGGTCGGAGACCCAGTACTTC.

The rearrangement joins TRBV28 to TRBJ2-7, with a tentative D call TRBD1 (7 bases). Deletions cut 6 bases from V and 4 bases from J, with 19 bases between. Germline CDR1 reads MDHEN; CDR2 reads SYDVKM. CDR3 length: 15 residues. The chain's CDR3 is CASSSQGGTFYEQYF. Here the CDR3 DNA reads TGTGCCAGCAGCTCGCAGGGGGGAACATTTTACGAGCAGTACTTC.

This chain connects TRBV5-1 to TRBJ2-2; the D gene is possibly TRBD1 (7 bases). The CDR3 totals 17 residues. The V gene's germline CDR1 is SGHRS and CDR2 YFSETQ. With 0 bases removed from V and 5 bases from J, the gap between germline ends came to 17 bases. The CDR3 DNA follows: TGCGCCAGCAGCTTGGTCGGAGGGGGCGCAGTGACCGGGGAGCTGTTTTTT. Translated, it gives CASSLVGGGAVTGELFF. The full variable domain, its missing parts supplied by reference TRBV5-1 and TRBJ2-2, is KAGVTQTPRYLIKTRGQQVTLSCSPISGHRSVSWYQQTPGQGLQFLFEYFSETQRNKGNFPGRFSGRQFSNSRSEMNVSTLELGDSALYLCASSLVGGGAVTGELFFGEGSRLTVL.

This chain links TRBV5-1 with TRBJ2-7; TRBD2 matches at 13 bases. V shed 4 bases, J shed 2 bases, and the junction held 6 bases outside the gene matches. CDR1 is SGHRS, CDR2 YFSETQ, per germline. This CDR3 spans 16 amino acids. Written as DNA, the CDR3 is TGCGCCAGCAGCCTGACTACTAGCGGGAGGGCCTACGAGCAGTACTTC. Translation: CASSLTTSGRAYEQYF.

This clone was seen a few times. J is TRBJ1-6 and V is TRBV7-2, with D perhaps matching TRBD1 (6 bases). The CDR3 spans 15 residues. Germline assignment: CDR1 SGHTA and CDR2 FQGNSA. Trimming pared 0 bases from V and 10 bases from J, leaving 13 bases between. CDR3: CASSLAGRGHSPLHF. In DNA form, the CDR3 reads TGTGCCAGCAGCTTAGCGGGCAGGGGACACTCACCCCTCCACTTT.

This chain uses TRBV18 with TRBJ1-6; D remains unclear. CDR1 is KGHSH and CDR2 is LQKENI in the germline V gene. V dropped 2 bases and J dropped 10 bases, with 12 bases sitting between them. This CDR3 spans 14 amino acids. The CDR3 loop is CASSPGGNGSPLHF. In DNA form, the CDR3 reads TGTGCCAGCTCACCAGGAGGGAATGGATCACCCCTCCACTTT.

CDR3 nucleotide sequence: TGTGCCAGCTCCGGGACTAGCGTAACCGAGCAGTACTTC. Protein product: CASSGTSVTEQYF. The chain joins TRBV19 to TRBJ2-7, with TRBD2 identical over 10 bases. CDR3 length equals 13 residues. The germline V gene encodes CDR1 LNHDA and CDR2 SQIVND (reference sequence). V was clipped by 9 bases and J by 6 bases; unmatched bases: 8. Filled out from reference TRBV19 and TRBJ2-7, the complete variable domain reads DGGITQSPKYLFRKEGQNVTLSCEQNLNHDAMYWYRQDPGQGLRLIYYSQIVNDFQKGDIAEGYSVSREKKESFPLTVTSAQKNPTAFYLCASSGTSVTEQYFGPGTRLTVT.

This sequence joins TRBV29-1 and TRBJ1-2, with a tentative D call TRBD1 (5 bases). Trimming stripped 1 base from V and 4 bases from J, with 16 bases between. The CDR3 totals 15 residues. CDR1 and CDR2 (germline): SQVTM, ANQGSEA. For the CDR3, the DNA is TGCAGCGTTGAAGGGGTGGCGCAGGGCTCCTATGGCTACACCTTC. It specifies CSVEGVAQGSYGYTF.

The rearrangement uses TRBV7-7 and TRBJ2-7; perhaps TRBD2 as D (5 bases). V was clipped by 1 base and J by 4 bases, with 17 bases between them. This CDR3 spans 16 amino acids. Germline V CDR1 and CDR2: SSHAT, FNYEAQ (reference sequence). CDR3 in DNA: TGTGCCAGCAGCTTAGGATCTATAAAGAGCGGATACGAGCAGTACTTC. Residues: CASSLGSIKSGYEQYF.

The rearrangement joins TRBV6-5 to TRBJ1-1; maybe TRBD1 (5 bases). The germline CDR1 and CDR2 sequences are MNHEY and SVGAGI. Trimming shortened V by 4 bases and J by 6 bases, and 15 bases separated the two germline ends. The CDR3 is 14 residues long. The CDR3 bases are TGTGCCAGCAGTTCCGGACATCCCGAGCCTGAAGCTTTCTTT. Protein sequence: CASSSGHPEPEAFF.